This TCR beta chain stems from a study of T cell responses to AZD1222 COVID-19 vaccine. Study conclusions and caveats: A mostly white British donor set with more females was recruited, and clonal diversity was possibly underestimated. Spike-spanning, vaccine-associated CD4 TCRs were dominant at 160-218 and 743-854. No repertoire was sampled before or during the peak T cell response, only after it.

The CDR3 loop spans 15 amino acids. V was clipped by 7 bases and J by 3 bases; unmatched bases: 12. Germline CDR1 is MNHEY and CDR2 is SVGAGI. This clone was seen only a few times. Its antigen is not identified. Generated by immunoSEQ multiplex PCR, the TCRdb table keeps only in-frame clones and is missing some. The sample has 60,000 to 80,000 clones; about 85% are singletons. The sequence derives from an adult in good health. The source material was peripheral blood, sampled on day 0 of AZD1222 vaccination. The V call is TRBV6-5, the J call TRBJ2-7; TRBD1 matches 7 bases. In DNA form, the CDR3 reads TGTGCCAGCAATACTATCGGGGCAGGGGGCTACGAGCAGTACTTC. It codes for CASNTIGAGGYEQYF.